The text below deals with one T cell receptor (beta chain). Its antigen remains unidentified. Regulatory T cells were sorted from blood as CD4+ CD25-high CD127-low cells. This sample was taken from a study of regulatory and conventional T cells in RAG deficiency. Notes on the study in general: RAG-deficient patients showed markedly lower Shannon entropy and higher Simpson indices than control T-cell subsets. Patient subsets had shorter CDR3s; Omenn Treg-Tconv overlap exceeded 80%.

Here immunoSEQ multiplex PCR was the method, and the copy in TCRdb shows in-frame clones only, minus some. The sample has about 30,000 clones; around 90% are singletons. This same sample was also taken into another study, of regulatory T cells. That publication notes: Amplification used 52 TRBV primers and 13 TRBJ primers. In patients, unique TRB V-J pairs were restricted and V/J usage skewed, especially in Tregs.

Sequencing was performed on Tregs sorted from blood. The TCR comes from a human donor in good health.

The CDR3 loop is CASSLVLGGGDQPQHF. CDR3 in DNA: TGTGCCAGCAGCTTAGTTTTAGGGGGCGGCGATCAGCCCCAGCATTTT. The chain is built from TRBV7-8 and TRBJ1-5, with TRBD1 identical over 7 bases. The CDR3 length is 16 residues. Germline trimming cut 1 base from V and 5 bases from J; bases unmatched to any gene: 8. Germline loops: CDR1 SGHVS, CDR2 FQNEAQ.